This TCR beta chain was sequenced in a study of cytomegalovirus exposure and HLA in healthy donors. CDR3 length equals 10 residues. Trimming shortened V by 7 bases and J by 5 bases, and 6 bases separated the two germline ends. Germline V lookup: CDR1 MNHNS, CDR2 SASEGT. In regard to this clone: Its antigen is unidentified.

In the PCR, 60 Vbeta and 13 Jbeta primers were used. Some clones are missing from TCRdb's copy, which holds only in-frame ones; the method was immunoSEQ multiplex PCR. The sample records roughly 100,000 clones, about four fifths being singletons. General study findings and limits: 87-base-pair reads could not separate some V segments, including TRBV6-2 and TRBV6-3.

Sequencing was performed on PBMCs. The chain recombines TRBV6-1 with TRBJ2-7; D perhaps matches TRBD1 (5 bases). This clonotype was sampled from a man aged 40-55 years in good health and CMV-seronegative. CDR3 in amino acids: CASMGHEQYF. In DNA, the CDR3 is TGTGCCAGCATGGGGCACGAGCAGTACTTC.